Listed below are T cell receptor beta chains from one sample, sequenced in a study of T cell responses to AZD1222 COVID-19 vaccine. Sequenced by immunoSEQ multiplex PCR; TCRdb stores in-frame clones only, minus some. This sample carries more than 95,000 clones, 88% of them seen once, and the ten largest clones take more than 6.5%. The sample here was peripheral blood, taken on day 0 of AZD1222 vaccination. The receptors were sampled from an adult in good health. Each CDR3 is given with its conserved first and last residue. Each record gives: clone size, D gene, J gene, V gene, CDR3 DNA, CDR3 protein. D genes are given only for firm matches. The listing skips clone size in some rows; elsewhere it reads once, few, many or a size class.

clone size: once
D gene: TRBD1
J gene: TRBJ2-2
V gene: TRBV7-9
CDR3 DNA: TGTGCCAGCAGAGGGACAGGGAACACCGGGGAGCTGTTTTTT
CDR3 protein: CASRGTGNTGELFF

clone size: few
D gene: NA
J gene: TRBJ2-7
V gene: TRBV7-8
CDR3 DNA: TGTGCCAGCAGCTTAGAGGACAGCAAAGCCTACGAGCAGTACTTC
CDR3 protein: CASSLEDSKAYEQYF

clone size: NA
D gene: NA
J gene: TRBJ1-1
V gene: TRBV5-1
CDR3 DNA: TGCGCCAGCAGCTTGGGGTGGACCATGAACACTGAAGCTTTCTTT
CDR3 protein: CASSLGWTMNTEAFF

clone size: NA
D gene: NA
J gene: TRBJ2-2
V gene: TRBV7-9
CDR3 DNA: TGTGCCAGCAGCGCCCTTAGTCAGAACACCGGGGAGCTGTTTTTT
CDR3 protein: CASSALSQNTGELFF

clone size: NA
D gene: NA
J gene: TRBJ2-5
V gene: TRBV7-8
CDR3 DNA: TGTGCCAGCAGCCCGCCTGGGGCGGGGGCCCAAGAGACCCAGTACTTC
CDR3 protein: CASSPPGAGAQETQYF

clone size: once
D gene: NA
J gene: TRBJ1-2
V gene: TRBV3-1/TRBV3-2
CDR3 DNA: TGTGCCAGCAGCCAAGAGGGGGCACGGAGGGTATCTAACTATGGCTACACCTTC
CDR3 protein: CASSQEGARRVSNYGYTF

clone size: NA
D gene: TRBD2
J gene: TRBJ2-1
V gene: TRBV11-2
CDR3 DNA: TGTGCCAGCAGCTACAGACTAGCAGAGTACAATGAGCAGTTCTTC
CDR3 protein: CASSYRLAEYNEQFF

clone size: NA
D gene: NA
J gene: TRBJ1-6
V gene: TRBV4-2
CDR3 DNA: TGTGCCAGCAGCCAACGAGAGGGAAGTTCCTATAATTCACCCCTCCACTTT
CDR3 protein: CASSQREGSSYNSPLHF

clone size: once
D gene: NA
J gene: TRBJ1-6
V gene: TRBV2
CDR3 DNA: TGTGCCACCCTGTCTAGGGAGTTTTCACCCCTCCACTTT
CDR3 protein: CATLSREFSPLHF

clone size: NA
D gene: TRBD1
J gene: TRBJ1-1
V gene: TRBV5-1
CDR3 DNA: TGCGCCAGCAGCTTAGTGGCAGGGGGTCATGAAGCTTTCTTT
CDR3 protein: CASSLVAGGHEAFF

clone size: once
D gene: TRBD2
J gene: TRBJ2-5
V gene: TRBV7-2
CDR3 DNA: TGTGCCAGCAGCTTAGAGGCCCGAGCGGGACTGAGAGAGACCCAGTACTTC
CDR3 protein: CASSLEARAGLRETQYF

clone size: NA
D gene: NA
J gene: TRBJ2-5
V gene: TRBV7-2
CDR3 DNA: TGTGCCAGCAGCTTAGGAAGTCAGATGGAGACCCAGTACTTC
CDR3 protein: CASSLGSQMETQYF

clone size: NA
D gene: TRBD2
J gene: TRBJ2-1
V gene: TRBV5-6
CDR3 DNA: TGTGCCAGCACCCAACTCGGACTAGCGGTTTACTCCTACAATGAGCAGTTCTTC
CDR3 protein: CASTQLGLAVYSYNEQFF

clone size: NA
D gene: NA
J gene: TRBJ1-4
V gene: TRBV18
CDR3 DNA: TGTGCCAGCTCCCCCCCGGGCAGCATTAATGAAAAACTGTTTTTT
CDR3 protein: CASSPPGSINEKLFF

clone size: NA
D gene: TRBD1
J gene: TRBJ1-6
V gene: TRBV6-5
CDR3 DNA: TGTGCCAGCAGTTGGAAGATAAACAGGGGTTCACCCCTCCACTTT
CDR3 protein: CASSWKINRGSPLHF

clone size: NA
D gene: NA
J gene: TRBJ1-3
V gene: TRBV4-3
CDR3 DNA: TGCGCCAGCAGCCAAGAGGAACGTTCTGGAAACACCATATATTTT
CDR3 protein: CASSQEERSGNTIYF

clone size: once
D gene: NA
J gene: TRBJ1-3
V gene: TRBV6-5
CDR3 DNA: TGTGCCAGCAGTTCTCAGGGGTACTCTGGAAACACCATATATTTT
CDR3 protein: CASSSQGYSGNTIYF

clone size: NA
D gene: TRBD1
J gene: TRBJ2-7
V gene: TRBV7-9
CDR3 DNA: TGTGCCAGCAGCTTTTGGGACAGGGACTACGAGCAGTACTTC
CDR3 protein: CASSFWDRDYEQYF

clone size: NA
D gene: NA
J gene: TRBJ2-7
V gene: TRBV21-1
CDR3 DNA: TGTGCCAGCAGCAAAGGATTGAAGGCAGCCTACGCCGACTACGAGCAGTACTTC
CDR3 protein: CASSKGLKAAYADYEQYF

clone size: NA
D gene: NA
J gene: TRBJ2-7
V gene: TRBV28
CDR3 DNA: TGTGCCAGCAGTTTAACGTACGAGCAGTACTTC
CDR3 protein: CASSLTYEQYF

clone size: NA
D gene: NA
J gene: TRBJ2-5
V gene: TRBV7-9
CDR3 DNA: TGTGCCAGCAGGCGCAGGCGCCAAGAGACCCAGTACTTC
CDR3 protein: CASRRRRQETQYF

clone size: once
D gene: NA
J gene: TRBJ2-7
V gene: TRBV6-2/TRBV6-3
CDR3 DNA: TGTGCCAGCAGTTATACTTCTAGCTCCTACGAGCAGTACTTC
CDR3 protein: CASSYTSSSYEQYF

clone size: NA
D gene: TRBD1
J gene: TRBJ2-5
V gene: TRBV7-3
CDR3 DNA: TGTGCCAGCAGCCCGGACAAGACAGGGATCCAAGAGACCCAGTACTTC
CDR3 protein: CASSPDKTGIQETQYF